The sequence of this TCR beta chain was determined in a study of blood T cell repertoires in COVID-19. Study-level background: Italy, Spain and the United States were the sources of the convalescent and acute COVID-19 samples. The analysed material was cDNA or gDNA that came from T cells, B-cell-depleted T cells, or PBMCs.

Original processing methods: Reference gene primer amplification yielded estimated nucleated cell counts. The assay was immunoSEQ multiplex PCR, and TCRdb's table has in-frame clones only and misses some. That table is the source of V, J and clone size, and D and trimming were worked out from the DNA. The data show about 200,000 clones, roughly four fifths seen once. Those enrolled in Seattle joined during active infection and were followed longitudinally afterward. CDR1 LNHNV and CDR2 YYDKDF come from the germline V gene (reference sequence). J was trimmed by 1 base and V by 0 bases; bases with no gene match: 20. The CDR3 runs to 22 residues.

This chain uses TRBV15 with TRBJ2-3; 9 positions agree with TRBD2. Sequenced input: peripheral blood. The TCR was taken from a woman older than 75 with COVID-19, enrolled during active disease. The CDR3, as DNA: TGTGCCACCAGCAGAGATCCGGCACAGCGCGGGAGGGCCCGTCTACGCACAGATACGCAGTATTTT. This translates into CATSRDPAQRGRARLRTDTQYF.